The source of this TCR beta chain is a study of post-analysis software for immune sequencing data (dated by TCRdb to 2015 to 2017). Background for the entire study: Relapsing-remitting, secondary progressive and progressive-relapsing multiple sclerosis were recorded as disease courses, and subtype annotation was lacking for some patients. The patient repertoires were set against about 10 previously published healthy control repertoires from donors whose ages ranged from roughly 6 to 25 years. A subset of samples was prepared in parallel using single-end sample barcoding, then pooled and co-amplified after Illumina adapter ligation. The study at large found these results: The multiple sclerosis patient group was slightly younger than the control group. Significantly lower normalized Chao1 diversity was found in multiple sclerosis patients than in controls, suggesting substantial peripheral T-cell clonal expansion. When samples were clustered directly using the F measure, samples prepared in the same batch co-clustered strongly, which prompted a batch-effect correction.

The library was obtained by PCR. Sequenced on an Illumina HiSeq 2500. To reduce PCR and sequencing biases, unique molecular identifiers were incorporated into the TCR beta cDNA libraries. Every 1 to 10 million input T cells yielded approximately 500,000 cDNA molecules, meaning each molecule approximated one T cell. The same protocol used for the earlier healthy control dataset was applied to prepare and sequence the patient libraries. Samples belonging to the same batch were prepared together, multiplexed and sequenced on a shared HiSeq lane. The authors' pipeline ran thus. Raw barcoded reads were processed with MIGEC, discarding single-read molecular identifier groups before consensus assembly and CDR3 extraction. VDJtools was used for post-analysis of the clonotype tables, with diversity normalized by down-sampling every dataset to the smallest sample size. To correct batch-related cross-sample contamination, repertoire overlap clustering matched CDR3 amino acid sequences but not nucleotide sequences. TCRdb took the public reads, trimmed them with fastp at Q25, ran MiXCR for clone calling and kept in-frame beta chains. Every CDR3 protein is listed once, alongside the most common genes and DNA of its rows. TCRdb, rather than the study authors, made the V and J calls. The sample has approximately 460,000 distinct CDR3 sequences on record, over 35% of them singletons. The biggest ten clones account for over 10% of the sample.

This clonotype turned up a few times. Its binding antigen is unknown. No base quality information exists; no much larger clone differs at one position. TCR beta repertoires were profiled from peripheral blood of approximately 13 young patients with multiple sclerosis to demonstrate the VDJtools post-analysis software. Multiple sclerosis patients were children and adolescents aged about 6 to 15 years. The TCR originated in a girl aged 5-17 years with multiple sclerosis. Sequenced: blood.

The CDR3 protein sequence reads: CASSTGQGPYGYTF. The DNA sequence reads TGCGCCAGCAGCACAGGACAGGGACCCTATGGCTACACCTTC. The chain is encoded by TRBV5-1 joined to TRBJ1-2; TRBD1 agrees with 8 junctional bases. Germline trimming: 4 bases from V, 4 bases from J; junction bases outside gene matches: 6. CDR1 SGHRS and CDR2 YFSETQ were looked up in the germline V gene. Including the terminal cysteine and phenylalanine, the CDR3 comprises 14 residues. Here the CDR3 DNA is all that survives: 42 bases in frame from base 1.